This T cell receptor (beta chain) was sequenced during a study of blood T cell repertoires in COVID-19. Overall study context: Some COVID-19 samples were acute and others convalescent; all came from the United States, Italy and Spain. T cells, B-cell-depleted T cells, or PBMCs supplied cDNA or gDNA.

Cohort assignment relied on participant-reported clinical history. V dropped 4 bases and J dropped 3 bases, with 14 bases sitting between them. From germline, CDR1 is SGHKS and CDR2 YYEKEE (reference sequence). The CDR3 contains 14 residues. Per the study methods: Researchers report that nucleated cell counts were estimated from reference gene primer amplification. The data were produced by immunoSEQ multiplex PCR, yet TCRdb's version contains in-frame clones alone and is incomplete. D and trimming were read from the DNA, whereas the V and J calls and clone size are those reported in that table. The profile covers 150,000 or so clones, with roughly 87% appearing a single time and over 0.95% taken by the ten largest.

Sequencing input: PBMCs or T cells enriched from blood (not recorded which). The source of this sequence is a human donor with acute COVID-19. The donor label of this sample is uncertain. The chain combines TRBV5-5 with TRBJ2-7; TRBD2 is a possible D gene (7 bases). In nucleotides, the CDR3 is TGTGCCAGCAGCCAGGGGAGGGGTAGCTACGAGCAGTACTTC. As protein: CASSQGRGSYEQYF.